The 3 T cell receptor beta chains presented below share a single source sample, sequenced in a study of cytomegalovirus exposure and HLA in healthy donors. PCR involved 60 Vbeta and 13 Jbeta primers. TCRdb's table, derived via immunoSEQ multiplex PCR, lists solely in-frame clones and lacks some. The profile shows around 150,000 clones, roughly two thirds of them singletons. Sequences were obtained from PBMCs. The receptors were gathered from a woman between 25 and 40 years old in good health and CMV-seronegative.

The rearrangement links TRBV28 to TRBJ1-2; D gene unclear. Trimming removed 6 bases from V and 0 bases from J, with 8 bases in between. The CDR3 loop spans 13 amino acids. The germline gives CDR1 MDHEN, CDR2 SYDVKM. CDR3: CASRRDANYGYTF. For the CDR3, the DNA is TGTGCCAGCAGGCGAGATGCTAACTATGGCTACACCTTC.

J is TRBJ2-1 and V is TRBV19; D possibly corresponds to TRBD2 (6 bases). Germline V lookup: CDR1 LNHDA, CDR2 SQIVND (reference sequence). CDR3 length: 15 residues. V shed 0 bases and J shed 4 bases, with 10 bases lying between them. The CDR3 is CASSIDLGRYNEQFF. In DNA, the CDR3 is TGTGCCAGTAGTATAGATCTCGGGAGATACAATGAGCAGTTCTTC.

This clone was recorded a few times. The chain joins TRBV4-2 to TRBJ2-3; TRBD2 matches at 8 bases. Germline CDR1 and CDR2: LGHNA and YNFKEQ. The CDR3 totals 14 residues. V trimming: 7 bases; J trimming: 2 bases; junction bases outside the gene matches: 5. CDR3 amino acids: CASTGGAFTDTQYF. Written as DNA, the CDR3 is TGTGCCAGCACCGGGGGGGCTTTCACAGATACGCAGTATTTT.